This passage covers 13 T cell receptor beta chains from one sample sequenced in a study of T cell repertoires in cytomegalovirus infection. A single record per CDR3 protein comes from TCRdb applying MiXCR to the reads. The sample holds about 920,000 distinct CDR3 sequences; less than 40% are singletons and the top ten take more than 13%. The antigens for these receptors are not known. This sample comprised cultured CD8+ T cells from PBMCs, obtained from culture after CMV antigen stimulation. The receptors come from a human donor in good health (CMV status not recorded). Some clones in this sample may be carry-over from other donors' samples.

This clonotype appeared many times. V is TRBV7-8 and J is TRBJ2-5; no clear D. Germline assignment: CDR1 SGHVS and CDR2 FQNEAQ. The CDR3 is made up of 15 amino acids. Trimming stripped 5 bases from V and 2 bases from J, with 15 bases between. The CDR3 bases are TGTGCCAGCAGCGCCCCGTGGGCAGAACAAGAGACCCAGTACTTC. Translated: CASSAPWAEQETQYF. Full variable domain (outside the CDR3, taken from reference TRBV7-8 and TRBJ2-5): GAGVSQSPRYKVAKRGQDVALRCDPISGHVSLFWYQQALGQGPEFLTYFQNEAQLDKSGLPSDRFFAERPEGSVSTLKIQRTQQEDSAVYLCASSAPWAEQETQYFGPGTRLLVL.

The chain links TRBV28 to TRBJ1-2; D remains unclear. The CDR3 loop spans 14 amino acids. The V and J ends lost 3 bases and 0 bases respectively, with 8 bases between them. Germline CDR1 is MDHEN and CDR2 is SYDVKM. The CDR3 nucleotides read TGTGCCAGCAGTTTTAGGTCAGCTAACTATGGCTACACCTTC. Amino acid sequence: CASSFRSANYGYTF.

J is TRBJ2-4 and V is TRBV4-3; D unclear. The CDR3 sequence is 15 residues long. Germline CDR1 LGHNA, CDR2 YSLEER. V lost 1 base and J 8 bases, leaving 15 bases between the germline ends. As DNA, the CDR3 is TGCGCCAGCAGCCAAGGAAGTCTCAGCAGTGACATTCAGTACTTC. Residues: CASSQGSLSSDIQYF.

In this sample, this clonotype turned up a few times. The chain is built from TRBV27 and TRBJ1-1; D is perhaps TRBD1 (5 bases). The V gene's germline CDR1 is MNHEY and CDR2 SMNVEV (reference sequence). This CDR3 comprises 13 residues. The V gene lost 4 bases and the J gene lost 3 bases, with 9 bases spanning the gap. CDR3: CASSSWGDTEAFF. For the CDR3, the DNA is TGTGCCAGCAGTTCTTGGGGGGACACTGAAGCTTTCTTT.

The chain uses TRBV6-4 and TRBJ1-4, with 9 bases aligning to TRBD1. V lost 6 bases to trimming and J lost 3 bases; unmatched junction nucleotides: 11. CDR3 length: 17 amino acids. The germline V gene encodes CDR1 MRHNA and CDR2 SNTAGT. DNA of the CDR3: TGTGCCAGCAGCTGCCATCGGGACAGGGCTGCTAATGAAAAACTGTTTTTT. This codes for CASSCHRDRAANEKLFF.

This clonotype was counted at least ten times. CDR3 coding DNA: TGTGCCAGCAGTTACAGGGGGGAGAATCAGCCCCAGCATTTT. Protein sequence: CASSYRGENQPQHF. J is TRBJ1-5 and V is TRBV6-5, with a weak D call TRBD1 (6 bases). Trimming took off 2 bases at V and 4 bases at J, with 9 bases between the two ends. This CDR3 is built from 14 residues. Germline V gene sequence: CDR1 MNHEY, CDR2 SVGAGI.

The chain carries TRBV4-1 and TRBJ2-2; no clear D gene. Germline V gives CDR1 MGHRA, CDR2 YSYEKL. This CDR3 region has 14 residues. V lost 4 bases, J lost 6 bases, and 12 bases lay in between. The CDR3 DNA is TGCGCCAGCAGCCCCGTCGAACGGGCCGGGGAGCTGTTTTTT. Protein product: CASSPVERAGELFF.

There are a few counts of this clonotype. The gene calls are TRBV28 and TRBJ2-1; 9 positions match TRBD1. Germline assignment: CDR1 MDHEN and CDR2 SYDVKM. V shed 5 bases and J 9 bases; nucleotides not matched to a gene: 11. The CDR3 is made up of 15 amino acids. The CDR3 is CASSRWDRDLSEQFF. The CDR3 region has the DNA TGTGCCAGCAGTCGCTGGGACAGGGATTTAAGTGAGCAGTTCTTC.

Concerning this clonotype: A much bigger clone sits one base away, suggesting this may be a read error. Here the CDR3 reads CASRETGGTEAFF. CDR3 bases: TGTGCCAGCAGGGAAACAGGGGGCACTGAAGCTTTCTTT. This chain joins TRBV3-1 and TRBJ1-1, with 8 nucleotides matching TRBD1. Germline lookup yields CDR1 LGHDT and CDR2 YNNKEL (reference sequence). V was pared by 6 bases and J by 4 bases, with 4 bases of the junction left unmatched. This CDR3 has 13 residues.

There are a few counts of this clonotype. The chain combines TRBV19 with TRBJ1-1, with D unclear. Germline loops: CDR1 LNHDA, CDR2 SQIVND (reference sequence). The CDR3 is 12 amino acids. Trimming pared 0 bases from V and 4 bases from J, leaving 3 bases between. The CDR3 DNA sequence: TGTGCCAGTAGTATAGAGGGCACTGAAGCTTTCTTT. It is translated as CASSIEGTEAFF.

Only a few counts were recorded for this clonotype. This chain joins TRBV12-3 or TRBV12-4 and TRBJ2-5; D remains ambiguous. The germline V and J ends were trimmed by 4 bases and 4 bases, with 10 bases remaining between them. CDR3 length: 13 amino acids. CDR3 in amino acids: CASSSGFRETQYF. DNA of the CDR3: TGTGCCAGCAGTTCGGGCTTCCGAGAGACCCAGTACTTC.

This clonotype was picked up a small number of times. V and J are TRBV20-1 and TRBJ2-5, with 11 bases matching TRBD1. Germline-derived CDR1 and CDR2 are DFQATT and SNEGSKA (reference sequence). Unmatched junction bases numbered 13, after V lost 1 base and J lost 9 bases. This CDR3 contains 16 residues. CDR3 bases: TGCAGTGCTAGAGCGTTCCGGGACAGGGGGTCTGGGGCCCAGTACTTC. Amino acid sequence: CSARAFRDRGSGAQYF.

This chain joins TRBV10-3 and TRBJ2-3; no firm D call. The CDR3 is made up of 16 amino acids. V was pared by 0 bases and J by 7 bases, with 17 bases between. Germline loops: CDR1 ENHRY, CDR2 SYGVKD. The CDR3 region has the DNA TGTGCCATCAGTGAGTCGTCAGGACCTCGCAAGTATACGCAGTATTTT. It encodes CAISESSGPRKYTQYF.